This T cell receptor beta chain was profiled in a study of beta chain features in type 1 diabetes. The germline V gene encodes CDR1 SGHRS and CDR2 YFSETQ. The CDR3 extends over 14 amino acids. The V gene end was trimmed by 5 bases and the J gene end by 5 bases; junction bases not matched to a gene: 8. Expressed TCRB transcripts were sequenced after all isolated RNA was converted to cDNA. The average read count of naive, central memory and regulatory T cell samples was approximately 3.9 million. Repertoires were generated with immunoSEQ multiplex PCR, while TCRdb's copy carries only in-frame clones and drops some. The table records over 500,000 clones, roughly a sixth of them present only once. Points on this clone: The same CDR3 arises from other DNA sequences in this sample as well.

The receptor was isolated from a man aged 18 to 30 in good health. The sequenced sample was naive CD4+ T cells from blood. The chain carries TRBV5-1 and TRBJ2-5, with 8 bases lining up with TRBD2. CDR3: CASSFGLAGETQYF. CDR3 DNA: TGCGCCAGCAGTTTCGGACTAGCCGGGGAGACCCAGTACTTC. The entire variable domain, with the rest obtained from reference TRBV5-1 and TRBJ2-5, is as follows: KAGVTQTPRYLIKTRGQQVTLSCSPISGHRSVSWYQQTPGQGLQFLFEYFSETQRNKGNFPGRFSGRQFSNSRSEMNVSTLELGDSALYLCASSFGLAGETQYFGPGTRLLVL.